Here is one T cell receptor (beta chain) with its context. What it binds is unknown. The sample originates from a study of T cell responses to AZD1222 COVID-19 vaccine. Overall study: Researchers grouped second doses given at about 4 or about 12 weeks into one pool. Broader study findings: Among AZD1222 vaccinees, only six were seropositive at baseline. Spike regions recognized by vaccine-associated CD4 TCRs spanned the protein, led by 160-218 and 743-854. In a largely white British group with more females than males, clonal diversity was possibly underestimated.

Profiling relied on immunoSEQ multiplex PCR, and the TCRdb table lists in-frame clones only, not all of them. Among 200,000 to 300,000 clones listed, approximately 93% were seen once. V was shortened by 3 bases and J by 3 bases, with 11 bases between the two germline ends. The CDR3 is 14 amino acids. Germline CDR1 MNHNS, CDR2 SASEGT. Sequences were derived from peripheral blood, sampled on day 0 of AZD1222 vaccination. This clonotype was obtained from an adult in good health. The J gene is TRBJ1-1, the V gene TRBV6-1; D perhaps matches TRBD1 (6 bases). The CDR3 loop is CASSEYGQYTEAFF. For the CDR3, the DNA is TGTGCCAGCAGTGAGTACGGACAGTACACTGAAGCTTTCTTT.